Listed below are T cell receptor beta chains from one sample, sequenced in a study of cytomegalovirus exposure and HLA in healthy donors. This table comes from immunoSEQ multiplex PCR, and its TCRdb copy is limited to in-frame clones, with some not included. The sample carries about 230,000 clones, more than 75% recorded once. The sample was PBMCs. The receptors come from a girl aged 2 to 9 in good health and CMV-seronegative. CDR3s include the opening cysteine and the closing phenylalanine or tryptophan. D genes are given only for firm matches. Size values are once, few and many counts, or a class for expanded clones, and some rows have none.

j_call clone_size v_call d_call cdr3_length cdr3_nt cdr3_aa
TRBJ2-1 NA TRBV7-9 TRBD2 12 TGTGCCAGCAGCTGGACTAGCAATGAGCAGTTCTTC CASSWTSNEQFF
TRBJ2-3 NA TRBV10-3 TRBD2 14 TGTGCCATCAGTGATACTAGCGCTACAGATACGCAGTATTTT CAISDTSATDTQYF
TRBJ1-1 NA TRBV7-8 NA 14 TGTGCCAGCAGCTTGTGGGAGGGGAACACTGAAGCTTTCTTT CASSLWEGNTEAFF
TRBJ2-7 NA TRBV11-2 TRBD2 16 TGTGCCAGCAGCTTAAGGGGCCTAGCGGATTTCTACGAGCAGTACTTC CASSLRGLADFYEQYF
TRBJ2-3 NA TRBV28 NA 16 TGTGCCAGCACCATATCAGGGGCTGGCGGCACAGATACGCAGTATTTT CASTISGAGGTDTQYF
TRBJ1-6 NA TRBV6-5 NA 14 TGTGCCAGCAGTTACTCAGGGGCTAATTCACCCCTCCACTTT CASSYSGANSPLHF
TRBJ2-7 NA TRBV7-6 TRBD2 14 TGTGCCAGCAGCAGTAGCGGGAGGGACCTCGAGCAGTACTTC CASSSSGRDLEQYF
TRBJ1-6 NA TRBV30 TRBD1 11 TGTCCAGGGGGATTCAATTCACCCCTCCACTTT CPGGFNSPLHF
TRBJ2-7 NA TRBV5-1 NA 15 TGCGCCAGCAGCTCGTGGGGCAGATCCCTTGACGAGCAGTACTTC CASSSWGRSLDEQYF
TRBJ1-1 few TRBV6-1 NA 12 TGTGCCAGCAGTGCGTACAGGGCGGGAGCTTTCTTT CASSAYRAGAFF
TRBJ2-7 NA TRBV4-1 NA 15 TGCGCCAGCAGCCACGGCTGGCGGCAAACCTACGAGCAGTACTTC CASSHGWRQTYEQYF
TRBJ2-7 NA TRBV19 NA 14 TGTGCCAGTAGTATGCTAAGGAGATGGGACGAGCAGTACTTC CASSMLRRWDEQYF
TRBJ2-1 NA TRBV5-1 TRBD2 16 TGCGCCAGCAGCTCAACTAGCGGGAGCTCCTACAATGAGCAGTTCTTC CASSSTSGSSYNEQFF
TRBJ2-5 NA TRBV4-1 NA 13 TGCGCCAGCAGCCAAGTAAGCGTGGAGACCCAGTACTTC CASSQVSVETQYF
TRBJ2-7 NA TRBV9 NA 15 TGTGCCAGCAGCGTAACCCCCACGAGCTCCTACGAGCAGTACTTC CASSVTPTSSYEQYF
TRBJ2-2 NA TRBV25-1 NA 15 TGTGCCAGCAGTGGCAGGGCCCCGAACACCGGGGAGCTGTTTTTT CASSGRAPNTGELFF
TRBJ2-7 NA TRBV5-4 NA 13 TGTGCCAGCAGCTTGGGGGGGCCCGAAGAGCAGTACTTC CASSLGGPEEQYF
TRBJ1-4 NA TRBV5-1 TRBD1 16 TGCGCCAGCAGCTTGGCCCCGAGGACAGGTGCTGAAAAACTGTTTTTT CASSLAPRTGAEKLFF
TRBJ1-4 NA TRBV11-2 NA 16 TGTGCCAGCAGCTTAGCAACCACATCAACTAATGAAAAACTGTTTTTT CASSLATTSTNEKLFF
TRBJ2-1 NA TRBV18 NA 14 TGTGCCAGCTCACCACTCGGGAGTGGGAATGAGCAGTTCTTC CASSPLGSGNEQFF
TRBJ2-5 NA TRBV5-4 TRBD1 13 TGTGCCAGCAGCGGACAGGTTCAAGAGACCCAGTACTTC CASSGQVQETQYF
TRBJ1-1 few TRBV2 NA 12 TGTGCCAGCAGTGCTGGTGCAGTTGAAGCTTTCTTT CASSAGAVEAFF
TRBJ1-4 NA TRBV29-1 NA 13 TGCAGCGCCGGCGGGATCTCAGGGGAAAAACTGTTTTTT CSAGGISGEKLFF
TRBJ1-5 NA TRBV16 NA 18 TGTGCCAGCAGCCACCCCGGGCAGGGCGGTTTTGGCAATCAGCCCCAGCATTTT CASSHPGQGGFGNQPQHF
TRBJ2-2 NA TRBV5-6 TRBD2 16 TGTGCCAGCAGCCGCCCGAGCGGGGAGTACACCGGGGAGCTGTTTTTT CASSRPSGEYTGELFF
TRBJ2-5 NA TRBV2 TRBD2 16 TGTGCCAGCAGCCCGGGACTAGCGGGAGGACGGGAGACCCAGTACTTC CASSPGLAGGRETQYF